The 18 T cell receptor beta chains below were found in one sample sequenced in a study of blood T cell repertoires in COVID-19. The assay was immunoSEQ multiplex PCR, and TCRdb's table has in-frame clones only and misses some. The repertoire holds about 66,000 clones, with roughly 89% as singletons. The sample comprised peripheral blood. The source is a man in his 60s with acute or convalescent COVID-19.

The chain employs TRBV30 and TRBJ2-1; TRBD2 agrees at 7 bases. V shed 2 bases, J shed 5 bases, and the junction held 6 bases outside the gene matches. The CDR3 is 14 amino acids. Per germline, CDR1 GTSNPN and CDR2 SVGIG (reference sequence). The CDR3 reads CAWSRGLGHNEQFF. The CDR3 nucleotides read TGTGCCTGGAGTAGAGGACTAGGACACAATGAGCAGTTCTTC.

The CDR3 is CASSPRGWSNQPQHF. CDR3 DNA: TGTGCCAGCAGTCCTAGGGGATGGAGCAATCAGCCCCAGCATTTT. This chain connects TRBV6-5 to TRBJ1-5, with D possibly matching TRBD1 (5 bases). Trimming cost V 5 bases and J 1 base, with 12 bases left between them. CDR3 length equals 15 residues. The V gene's germline CDR1 is MNHEY and CDR2 SVGAGI.

The chain couples TRBV24-1 to TRBJ1-5; 7 bases are a match to TRBD1. The ends lost 12 bases at V and 0 bases at J; junction bases unmatched: 16. Germline loops: CDR1 KGHDR, CDR2 SFDVKD. The CDR3 has 17 amino acids. CDR3 amino acids: CALHRGVRQHSNQPQHF. For the CDR3, the DNA is TGTGCCCTCCACAGGGGAGTCAGGCAACATAGCAATCAGCCCCAGCATTTT.

The chain couples TRBV7-3 to TRBJ2-6; perhaps TRBD2 as D (5 bases). CDR1 is SGHTA and CDR2 is FQGTGA in the germline V gene. Trimming left V 0 bases short and J 2 bases short, with 17 bases between. The CDR3 spans 19 residues. The CDR3 spells CASSLTALGGAAGANVLTF. Here the CDR3 DNA reads TGTGCCAGCAGCTTAACCGCGCTCGGTGGAGCGGCTGGGGCCAACGTCCTGACTTTC.

The V call is TRBV5-1, the J call TRBJ1-3; D is perhaps TRBD1 (6 bases). This CDR3 has 16 amino acids. Trimming removed 3 bases from V and 0 bases from J, with 13 bases in between. The germline CDR1 and CDR2 sequences are SGHRS and YFSETQ. The chain's CDR3 is CASSWGDRHSGNTIYF. The CDR3 region has the DNA TGCGCCAGCAGCTGGGGAGACAGGCACTCTGGAAACACCATATATTTT.

The chain recombines TRBV27 with TRBJ2-2, with D hard to call. V was pared by 9 bases and J by 1 base, with 6 bases between. Per the germline V gene, CDR1 is MNHEY and CDR2 is SMNVEV (reference sequence). CDR3 length: 12 amino acids. CDR3 nucleotides: TGTGCCAGTACCAGGAACACCGGGGAGCTGTTTTTT. It codes for CASTRNTGELFF.

This clone was seen once. The chain couples TRBV5-4 to TRBJ2-1, with 11 bases identical to TRBD1. This CDR3 has 14 amino acids. V lost 3 bases, J lost 7 bases, and 3 bases stayed unmatched. Germline CDR1 reads SGHNT; CDR2 reads YYREEE (reference sequence). CDR3: CASSWTGGGNEQFF. DNA of the CDR3: TGTGCCAGCAGCTGGACAGGGGGCGGGAATGAGCAGTTCTTC.

The chain employs TRBV6-5 and TRBJ1-1; 8 bases are a match to TRBD1. Germline V gene lookup returns CDR1 MNHEY and CDR2 SVGAGI. V shed 7 bases and J 4 bases; nucleotides not matched to a gene: 8. The length of the CDR3 is 14 residues. CDR3 in DNA: TGTGCCAGCACCGACAGGGGCCGGGGCACTGAAGCTTTCTTT. Its protein product is CASTDRGRGTEAFF.

This rearrangement joins TRBV7-2 to TRBJ1-1, with D tentatively TRBD1 (5 bases). CDR3 length equals 16 residues. From germline, CDR1 is SGHTA and CDR2 FQGNSA. Trimming pared 6 bases from V and 1 base from J, leaving 18 bases between. CDR3 amino acids: CASSPDPVTANTEAFF. CDR3 in DNA: TGTGCCAGCAGTCCTGACCCGGTGACAGCGAACACTGAAGCTTTCTTT.

The J gene is TRBJ2-7, the V gene TRBV6-5; 8 positions agree with TRBD1. Germline CDR1 and CDR2: MNHEY and SVGAGI. The length of the CDR3 is 16 residues. Trimming took 2 bases from V and 9 from J; bases not matched to a gene: 15. CDR3 DNA: TGTGCCAGCAGTTACAGCCGGGACAGGCCCCGGATCGGGCAGTACTTC. It codes for CASSYSRDRPRIGQYF.

This rearrangement joins TRBV5-6 to TRBJ2-2, with 12 positions matching TRBD1. The CDR3 spans 18 residues. The germline CDR1 and CDR2 sequences are SGHDT and YYEEEE. The V gene end was trimmed by 4 bases and the J gene end by 7 bases; junction bases not matched to a gene: 14. The CDR3 reads CASSMRTGTGGYVGELFF. CDR3 sequence (DNA): TGTGCCAGCAGCATGCGAACCGGGACAGGGGGCTACGTCGGGGAGCTGTTTTTT. The whole variable domain, filled in from reference TRBV5-6 and TRBJ2-2, reads DAGVTQSPTHLIKTRGQQVTLRCSPKSGHDTVSWYQQALGQGPQFIFQYYEEEERQRGNFPDRFSGHQFPNYSSELNVNALLLGDSALYLCASSMRTGTGGYVGELFFGEGSRLTVL.

The chain uses TRBV5-4 and TRBJ1-1, with TRBD1 as a possible D gene (5 bases). This CDR3 is built from 16 residues. Germline CDR1 reads SGHNT; CDR2 reads YYREEE (reference sequence). The V and J ends lost 4 bases and 0 bases respectively, with 16 bases between them. CDR3 residues: CASSGGWGLMNTEAFF. CDR3 in DNA: TGTGCCAGCAGCGGGGGTTGGGGACTTATGAACACTGAAGCTTTCTTT.

The chain employs TRBV6-6 and TRBJ2-7; 7 bases align to TRBD1. With 2 bases clipped from V and 4 bases from J, the junction kept 11 bases outside the gene matches. This CDR3 region has 16 residues. Germline CDR1 MNHNY, CDR2 SVGAGI (reference sequence). CDR3 sequence: CASSYARQGLSYEQYF. CDR3 bases: TGTGCCAGCAGTTACGCGCGACAGGGATTATCGTACGAGCAGTACTTC.

This clone was seen once. This sequence joins TRBV7-6 and TRBJ1-1; possible D gene TRBD1, 5 bases. Germline CDR1 reads SGHVS; CDR2 reads FNYEAQ. The ends were cut back, 0 bases at V and 1 base at J, with 15 bases in the middle. The CDR3 is 17 amino acids. The CDR3 spells CASSLARVGGRNTEAFF. The CDR3 DNA is TGTGCCAGCAGCTTAGCGCGAGTTGGGGGGAGGAACACTGAAGCTTTCTTT.

The chain employs TRBV2 and TRBJ1-5, with D perhaps TRBD1 (5 bases). V dropped 5 bases and J dropped 0 bases, with 11 bases sitting between them. The CDR3 spans 15 residues. Germline lookup yields CDR1 SNHLY and CDR2 FYNNEI. CDR3 sequence reads: CASSMTVDSNQPQHF. The CDR3 DNA reads as TGTGCCAGCAGTATGACAGTAGATAGCAATCAGCCCCAGCATTTT.

The V and J genes are TRBV6-5 and TRBJ2-3, with 7 bases lining up with TRBD1. V shed 10 bases, J shed 2 bases, and the junction held 6 bases outside the gene matches. The CDR3 contains 13 residues. Germline CDR1 and CDR2: MNHEY and SVGAGI. CDR3 DNA: TGTGCCACGACAGGGTGGGACACAGATACGCAGTATTTT. This gives the protein CATTGWDTDTQYF.

V is TRBV19 and J is TRBJ2-7; D not certain. The length of the CDR3 is 16 residues. Germline assignment: CDR1 LNHDA and CDR2 SQIVND (reference sequence). Trimming removed 3 bases from V and 1 base from J, with 16 bases in between. The CDR3 sequence is CASSIRLISLSYEQYF. The CDR3 DNA reads TGTGCCAGTAGTATTCGACTGATTTCCCTGTCCTACGAGCAGTACTTC.

The chain combines TRBV9 with TRBJ2-1; 15 nucleotides align to TRBD2. There are 15 residues in the CDR3. Per germline, CDR1 SGDLS and CDR2 YYNGEE. J lost 7 bases, V lost 4 bases, and 3 bases had no gene match. The CDR3 loop is CASSPGLAGGNEQFF. The CDR3 DNA follows: TGTGCCAGCAGCCCAGGACTAGCGGGGGGGAATGAGCAGTTCTTC.